A single sample is the source of the 10 T cell receptor beta chains below, sequenced in a study of T-cell reconstitution after alpha-beta-depleted transplantation in children. This sample's TCRbeta library carried unique molecular identifier barcodes. TCRdb re-derived calls from the PCR reads in MiXCR, one entry per CDR3 protein. The sample has approximately 350,000 distinct CDR3 sequences, more than 10% seen once; the top ten hold about 3.9%. The starting material was PBMCs, obtained from the stem cell graft. Receptors originate from a human donor who donated a stem cell graft to a child with Fanconi anemia.

This clonotype was observed a handful of times. The chain recombines TRBV7-3 with TRBJ2-1, with no clear D. Trimming removed 5 bases at V and 5 bases at J, with 10 bases between. There are 13 residues in the CDR3. Germline V lookup: CDR1 SGHTA, CDR2 FQGTGA. CDR3 DNA: TGTGCCAGCAGCCTGGAGCGCAACAATGAGCAGTTCTTC. Translated, it gives CASSLERNNEQFF.

The rearrangement joins TRBV18 to TRBJ1-3; D is unclear. The CDR3 runs to 13 residues. Trimming left V 3 bases short and J 2 bases short, with 5 bases between. Germline loops: CDR1 KGHSH, CDR2 LQKENI. CDR3 sequence (DNA): TGTGCCAGCTCACCCCGACCTGGAAACACCATATATTTT. This encodes CASSPRPGNTIYF.

This clonotype was recorded a few times. This chain uses TRBV10-3 with TRBJ1-1; maybe TRBD1 (6 bases). The CDR3 length is 11 residues. Germline CDR1 and CDR2: ENHRY and SYGVKD. V was clipped by 2 bases and J by 11 bases, with 9 bases between them. The CDR3: CAISERGEAFF. Written as DNA, the CDR3 is TGTGCCATCAGTGAGAGGGGGGAGGCTTTCTTT.

The chain uses TRBV6-1 and TRBJ2-2; the match to TRBD2 covers 8 bases. This CDR3 is 15 amino acids long. Germline lookup yields CDR1 MNHNS and CDR2 SASEGT. The V gene end was trimmed by 6 bases and the J gene end by 6 bases; junction bases not matched to a gene: 9. DNA of the CDR3: TGTGCCAGCAGCAGGACTGACGGGGGGGCCGGGGAGCTGTTTTTT. It translates to CASSRTDGGAGELFF.

The chain joins TRBV18 to TRBJ2-1; D not resolved. The germline V gene has CDR1 KGHSH and CDR2 LQKENI. V dropped 2 bases and J dropped 6 bases, with 8 bases sitting between them. The length of the CDR3 is 13 residues. The CDR3 DNA sequence: TGTGCCAGCTCACCAACCCTTGCCAATGAGCAGTTCTTC. It specifies CASSPTLANEQFF.

This clonotype was counted a few times. This chain joins TRBV7-2 and TRBJ1-2, with D tentatively TRBD1 (6 bases). The CDR3 has 14 residues. Trimming took 4 bases from V and 4 from J, leaving 13 bases between them. The germline gives CDR1 SGHTA, CDR2 FQGNSA. CDR3 loop: CASSSLEGGYGYTF. Here the CDR3 DNA reads TGTGCCAGCAGCTCTCTAGAAGGGGGCTATGGCTACACCTTC.

The genes are TRBV20-1 and TRBJ2-3; 7 nucleotides agree with TRBD2. Trimming removed 8 bases from V and 2 bases from J; junction bases left unmatched: 7. This CDR3 comprises 13 residues. Germline V lookup: CDR1 DFQATT, CDR2 SNEGSKA (reference sequence). CDR3 in amino acids: CSPRSGDTDTQYF. CDR3 nucleotides: TGCAGTCCGAGAAGCGGGGACACAGATACGCAGTATTTT.

This chain joins TRBV4-2 and TRBJ2-1; D is tentatively TRBD1 or TRBD2 (6 bases each). The V end lost 4 bases, the J end lost 15 bases, and 31 bases lay between the germline ends. Germline lookup yields CDR1 LGHNA and CDR2 YNFKEQ. CDR3 length equals 17 residues. In nucleotides, the CDR3 is TGTGCCAGCAGCCCTTCAACCTACGACATTAAGCTACAGGGAGGGTTCTTC. It yields the protein CASSPSTYDIKLQGGFF.

The chain combines TRBV18 with TRBJ1-1; no reliable D call. V lost 6 bases to trimming and J lost 12 bases, with 20 bases between them. From germline, CDR1 is KGHSH and CDR2 LQKENI. This CDR3 is built from 13 residues. The CDR3 reads CASSSGESPSTFF. The CDR3 DNA is TGTGCCAGCTCTTCCGGCGAGTCCCCTTCGACTTTCTTT.

The rearrangement links TRBV20-1 to TRBJ2-5; 9 nucleotides match TRBD2. V gave up 8 bases and J gave up 5 bases; unmatched junction bases: 15. The CDR3 is 15 residues long. In germline, CDR1 is DFQATT, CDR2 SNEGSKA (reference sequence). CDR3 loop: CSSTLRGGPGETQYF. In DNA, the CDR3 is TGCAGTTCCACGCTGCGGGGGGGCCCGGGGGAGACCCAGTACTTC.